Below are 30 T cell receptor beta chains sequenced from a single sample in a study of cytomegalovirus exposure and HLA in healthy donors (dated by TCRdb to the late 2010s). Libraries were prepared through the immunoSEQ multiplex PCR assay. For the multiplex PCR, a mixture combining 60 forward primers for TCR Vbeta segments and 13 reverse primers for TCR Jbeta segments was used. Sourced from immuneACCESS, this table was stored by TCRdb with only in-frame sequences that have V and J called. A share of the clones is absent; for the studies checked, an unresolved V gene accounts for under half, and the remainder has no known explanation. This sample holds roughly 130,000 clones; about 80% were observed only once. Jointly, the top ten make up under 6% of the sample. The specimen was PBMCs. Every receptor here comes from a man aged 30-40 years in good health and CMV-seronegative.

This clone was recorded only once. The J gene is TRBJ2-3, the V gene TRBV6-1; 8 bases map to TRBD1. Germline V gene data show CDR1 as MNHNS and CDR2 as SASEGT. V was pared by 0 bases and J by 7 bases, with 9 bases of the junction left unmatched. This CDR3 spans 16 amino acids. The CDR3 here is CASSEAWTRQGNTQYF. The CDR3 DNA reads TGTGCCAGCAGTGAAGCCTGGACCCGACAGGGGAATACGCAGTATTTT.

This clone was detected once. The chain has TRBV5-6 and TRBJ2-3; TRBD2 aligns across 10 bases. CDR1 and CDR2 (germline): SGHDT, YYEEEE. The CDR3 spans 17 residues. Trimming at V came to 1 base and at J to 4 bases, leaving 9 bases not matched to a gene. In DNA form, the CDR3 reads TGTGCCAGCAGCTTGTGGGGTTCTAGCGGGGGTTCAGATACGCAGTATTTT. Translation: CASSLWGSSGGSDTQYF.

V usage is TRBV28 and J usage is TRBJ1-5; D gene uncertain. The CDR3 contains 14 residues. V was cut by 7 bases and J by 3 bases, with 13 bases left in between. Germline CDR1 reads MDHEN; CDR2 reads SYDVKM. CDR3 region: CASKYPDYNQPQHF. The DNA for the CDR3 is TGTGCCAGCAAATACCCGGACTACAATCAGCCCCAGCATTTT.

The chain links TRBV2 to TRBJ1-5; a weak D match, TRBD1 (5 bases). V lost 6 bases and J lost 7, with 16 bases in between. Germline CDR1 SNHLY, CDR2 FYNNEI. The CDR3 extends over 14 amino acids. The CDR3 nucleotides are TGTGCCAGCAGCGCACGGGGGAGTGACCAGCCCCAGCATTTT. Its translation: CASSARGSDQPQHF. The full variable domain, completed using reference TRBV2 and TRBJ1-5, is EPEVTQTPSHQVTQMGQEVILRCVPISNHLYFYWYRQILGQKVEFLVSFYNNEISEKSEIFDDQFSVERPDGSNFTLKIRSTKLEDSAMYFCASSARGSDQPQHFGDGTRLSIL.

The V call is TRBV28, the J call TRBJ2-7; 7 bases match TRBD1. Germline loops: CDR1 MDHEN, CDR2 SYDVKM. There are 15 residues in the CDR3. After removal of 8 bases from V and 2 bases from J, the junction contained 12 bases not matched to a gene. The CDR3 DNA reads as TGTGCCAGCGGGCACCGGGACAGAGATACCTACGAGCAGTACTTC. As protein: CASGHRDRDTYEQYF.

The chain joins TRBV10-3 to TRBJ1-6; TRBD1 is a possible D gene (5 bases). CDR1 and CDR2 from the germline V gene are ENHRY and SYGVKD. The CDR3 has 13 residues. The V gene lost 10 bases and the J gene lost 12 bases, with 19 bases spanning the gap. CDR3 protein: CAKRRVPEGPLHF. CDR3 bases: TGTGCCAAGCGCAGGGTGCCCGAAGGACCCCTCCACTTT.

The chain is built from TRBV5-6 and TRBJ2-7, with D unclear. The V end lost 0 bases, the J end lost 3 bases, and 7 bases lay between the germline ends. The CDR3 runs 13 residues. Germline V gives CDR1 SGHDT, CDR2 YYEEEE. The DNA of the CDR3 is TGTGCCAGCAGCTTGGGGTCGGTCTACGAGCAGTACTTC. It yields the protein CASSLGSVYEQYF.

This chain joins TRBV2 and TRBJ1-2; D uncertain. This CDR3 has 12 amino acids. Trimming removed 5 bases at V and 4 bases at J, with 8 bases between. Germline values: CDR1 SNHLY, CDR2 FYNNEI. The CDR3 reads CASSTPGYGYTF. The DNA of the CDR3 is TGTGCCAGCAGTACCCCGGGCTATGGCTACACCTTC.

The rearrangement uses TRBV21-1 and TRBJ1-3; TRBD1, as called in the table, went unchecked against the DNA. TRBV21-1 is labeled a pseudogene. The CDR3 has 15 amino acids. DNA of the CDR3: TGTGCCAGCAGCAGCCGGGACAGCTCTGGAAACACCATATATTTT. Its protein product is CASSSRDSSGNTIYF.

J is TRBJ2-1 and V is TRBV7-6; a weak D match, TRBD2 (5 bases). Germline CDR1 reads SGHVS; CDR2 reads FNYEAQ. Trimming took 3 bases from V and 5 from J, leaving 5 bases between them. This CDR3 is built from 12 residues. The CDR3 spells CASSLRDNEQFF. The CDR3 nucleotides read TGTGCCAGCAGCTTGAGGGACAATGAGCAGTTCTTC.

The J gene is TRBJ2-7, the V gene TRBV9; 8 bases match TRBD1. J lost 0 bases, V lost 3 bases, and 5 bases had no gene match. CDR3 size: 15 residues. The germline gives CDR1 SGDLS, CDR2 YYNGEE. CDR3 protein: CASSEGQALSYEQYF. The CDR3 nucleotides read TGTGCCAGCAGCGAGGGACAGGCTCTCTCCTACGAGCAGTACTTC.

This clone appeared a single time. This rearrangement joins TRBV10-3 to TRBJ2-1; D remains unclear. Per germline, CDR1 ENHRY and CDR2 SYGVKD. V dropped 6 bases and J dropped 0 bases, with 9 bases sitting between them. The CDR3 spans 14 residues. CDR3 DNA: TGTGCCATCAGAGACCCGGGCTCCTACAATGAGCAGTTCTTC. Protein: CAIRDPGSYNEQFF.

There are a few counts of this clone. The CDR3: CASRTANTEAFF. CDR3 coding DNA: TGTGCCAGCAGGACAGCAAACACTGAAGCTTTCTTT. This chain links TRBV5-6 with TRBJ1-1; tentative D call: TRBD1 (5 bases). The CDR3 has 12 amino acids. V gave up 5 bases and J gave up 2 bases, with 7 bases separating them. Per the germline V gene, CDR1 is SGHDT and CDR2 is YYEEEE.

The rearrangement uses TRBV5-1 and TRBJ2-1; D is perhaps TRBD1 (6 bases). The CDR3 loop spans 16 amino acids. Trimming took 2 bases from V and 3 from J, leaving 15 bases between them. Germline V gene data show CDR1 as SGHRS and CDR2 as YFSETQ. CDR3 sequence: CASSLNIQGIYNEQFF. DNA for the CDR3: TGCGCCAGCAGCTTAAATATACAGGGAATCTACAATGAGCAGTTCTTC.

This chain links TRBV5-1 with TRBJ1-2; 9 bases fit TRBD1. V gave up 0 bases and J gave up 8 bases; unmatched junction bases: 8. Germline V gene data show CDR1 as SGHRS and CDR2 as YFSETQ. The CDR3 spans 15 residues. The CDR3 is CASSLASDRGDGYTF. DNA of the CDR3: TGCGCCAGCAGCTTGGCTTCGGACAGGGGAGACGGCTACACCTTC.

The CDR3 loop reads CASSPRDRVEKLFF. The CDR3, as DNA: TGTGCCAGCAGTCCCCGGGACAGGGTTGAAAAACTGTTTTTT. This chain connects TRBV27 to TRBJ1-4, with 9 positions matching TRBD1. With 5 bases clipped from V and 7 bases from J, the junction kept 5 bases outside the gene matches. CDR3 size: 14 residues. Germline loops: CDR1 MNHEY, CDR2 SMNVEV (reference sequence).

This rearrangement joins TRBV28 to TRBJ2-1, with D maybe TRBD1 (6 bases). CDR1 is MDHEN, CDR2 SYDVKM, per germline. The V and J ends lost 5 bases and 4 bases respectively, with 12 bases between them. The CDR3 runs to 14 residues. CDR3 protein: CASSVDRNYNEQFF. CDR3 nucleotides: TGTGCCAGCAGTGTCGACAGGAATTACAATGAGCAGTTCTTC.

The chain has TRBV10-3 and TRBJ1-2; tentative D call: TRBD1 (5 bases). Germline lookup yields CDR1 ENHRY and CDR2 SYGVKD. The CDR3 runs to 17 residues. Trimming took off 3 bases at V and 2 bases at J, with 19 bases between the two ends. As DNA, the CDR3 is TGTGCCATCAGTGATAATAATATAGGACACTTCAACTATGGCTACACCTTC. This codes for CAISDNNIGHFNYGYTF.

The gene calls are TRBV27 and TRBJ1-2, with 7 bases fitting TRBD1. CDR3 length: 14 amino acids. The V and J ends lost 6 bases and 5 bases, in that order; junction bases with no gene match: 9. Germline loops: CDR1 MNHEY, CDR2 SMNVEV (reference sequence). In DNA form, the CDR3 reads TGTGCCAGCAGCCCTGGAGGGGGCGGGTATGGCTACACCTTC. It yields the protein CASSPGGGGYGYTF.

The chain carries TRBV9 and TRBJ2-1, with TRBD2 as a possible D gene (7 bases). Looked up from germline, CDR1 is SGDLS and CDR2 is YYNGEE. The CDR3 is 13 residues long. Trimming removed 3 bases from V and 9 bases from J, with 13 bases in between. The CDR3 DNA sequence: TGTGCCAGCAGCGGGGAGGGACACGTTGAGCAGTTCTTC. This translates into CASSGEGHVEQFF.

This chain's CDR3 is CASSAGGKLFF. CDR3 DNA: TGTGCCAGCAGTGCGGGGGGAAAACTGTTTTTT. This chain joins TRBV2 and TRBJ1-4, with D perhaps matching TRBD1 (5 bases). The CDR3 has 11 residues. Germline V gene lookup returns CDR1 SNHLY and CDR2 FYNNEI. Deletions cut 4 bases from V and 10 bases from J, with 7 bases between.

The chain links TRBV6-1 to TRBJ2-5, with TRBD2 matching over 16 bases. Germline V lookup: CDR1 MNHNS, CDR2 SASEGT. This CDR3 comprises 18 residues. The J segment lost 4 bases and the V segment lost 1 base, leaving 6 bases of the junction unmatched. The CDR3 DNA reads as TGTGCCAGCAGTGAAGGGGGACTAGCGGGGGGGCTCGGAGAGACCCAGTACTTC. Protein sequence: CASSEGGLAGGLGETQYF.

The gene calls are TRBV5-1 and TRBJ1-2, with 9 bases identical to TRBD1. Per germline, CDR1 SGHRS and CDR2 YFSETQ. The V segment lost 1 base and the J segment 2 bases; nucleotides outside the gene matches: 3. This CDR3 has 15 amino acids. CDR3 sequence reads: CASSLITGGNYGYTF. The CDR3 coding sequence is TGCGCCAGCAGCTTGATAACAGGGGGCAACTATGGCTACACCTTC. The full variable domain, its missing parts supplied by reference TRBV5-1 and TRBJ1-2, is KAGVTQTPRYLIKTRGQQVTLSCSPISGHRSVSWYQQTPGQGLQFLFEYFSETQRNKGNFPGRFSGRQFSNSRSEMNVSTLELGDSALYLCASSLITGGNYGYTFGSGTRLTVV.

The gene calls are TRBV28 and TRBJ1-2; D might be TRBD1 (6 bases). Trimming cost V 2 bases and J 6 bases, with 13 bases left between them. Germline V lookup: CDR1 MDHEN, CDR2 SYDVKM. The CDR3 is made up of 14 amino acids. This chain's CDR3 is CASSLPNRADGYTF. Here the CDR3 DNA reads TGTGCCAGCAGTTTACCAAACAGGGCGGATGGCTACACCTTC.

V and J are TRBV5-1 and TRBJ1-6; 7 positions agree with TRBD1. V shed 3 bases, J shed 7 bases, and the junction held 4 bases outside the gene matches. Germline CDR1 reads SGHRS; CDR2 reads YFSETQ. CDR3 length: 14 amino acids. The CDR3 loop reads CASSYGTVNSPLHF. CDR3 DNA sequence: TGCGCCAGCAGCTACGGGACAGTGAATTCACCCCTCCACTTT. Complete variable domain (other parts from reference TRBV5-1 and TRBJ1-6): KAGVTQTPRYLIKTRGQQVTLSCSPISGHRSVSWYQQTPGQGLQFLFEYFSETQRNKGNFPGRFSGRQFSNSRSEMNVSTLELGDSALYLCASSYGTVNSPLHFGNGTRLTVT.

The CDR3 loop is CASRGGTSYEQYF. The CDR3 DNA reads TGTGCCAGCAGAGGAGGGACCTCCTACGAGCAGTACTTC. This chain links TRBV2 with TRBJ2-7, with a weak D call TRBD2 (6 bases). The CDR3 runs to 13 residues. Germline-derived CDR1 and CDR2 are SNHLY and FYNNEI. Trimming took off 6 bases at V and 0 bases at J, with 9 bases between the two ends. The whole variable domain, remainder taken from reference TRBV2 and TRBJ2-7, is EPEVTQTPSHQVTQMGQEVILRCVPISNHLYFYWYRQILGQKVEFLVSFYNNEISEKSEIFDDQFSVERPDGSNFTLKIRSTKLEDSAMYFCASRGGTSYEQYFGPGTRLTVT.

The chain recombines TRBV29-1 with TRBJ2-5, with TRBD1 as a possible D gene (6 bases). Trimming stripped 0 bases from V and 7 bases from J, with 18 bases between. The CDR3 runs to 15 residues. Germline V gene data show CDR1 as SQVTM and CDR2 as ANQGSEA. CDR3 DNA sequence: TGCAGCGTTGAAGATTCGTACAGGGCGGTAGGGACCCAGTACTTC. It specifies CSVEDSYRAVGTQYF.

CDR3 sequence reads: CASSLAGTETGELFF. DNA for the CDR3: TGTGCCAGCAGCCTCGCCGGGACTGAGACCGGGGAGCTGTTTTTT. This rearrangement joins TRBV5-5 to TRBJ2-2; possible D gene TRBD2, 6 bases. The germline CDR1 and CDR2 sequences are SGHKS and YYEKEE (reference sequence). V was trimmed by 4 bases and J by 5 bases, leaving 15 bases between them. The CDR3 runs to 15 residues.

Comment on this clone: At one end the junction does not follow the germline gene, possibly because of a read error. The chain uses TRBV7-2 and TRBJ2-3, with TRBD2 identical over 11 bases. The CDR3 has 15 amino acids. Germline-derived CDR1 and CDR2 are SGHTA and FQGNSA. CDR3 sequence: CASSVAGGRYNTQYF. CDR3 DNA sequence: TGTGCCAGCAGCGTAGCGGGGGGGAGGTACAATACGCAGTATTTT.

The rearrangement uses TRBV5-1 and TRBJ2-2; 11 nucleotides agree with TRBD2. CDR1 SGHRS and CDR2 YFSETQ come from the germline V gene. This CDR3 spans 16 amino acids. V gave up 3 bases and J gave up 7 bases; unmatched junction bases: 8. CDR3 nucleotide sequence: TGCGCCAGCAGCTCCAGACTAGCGGGGCGTCACGGGGAGCTGTTTTTT. Its protein is CASSSRLAGRHGELFF.